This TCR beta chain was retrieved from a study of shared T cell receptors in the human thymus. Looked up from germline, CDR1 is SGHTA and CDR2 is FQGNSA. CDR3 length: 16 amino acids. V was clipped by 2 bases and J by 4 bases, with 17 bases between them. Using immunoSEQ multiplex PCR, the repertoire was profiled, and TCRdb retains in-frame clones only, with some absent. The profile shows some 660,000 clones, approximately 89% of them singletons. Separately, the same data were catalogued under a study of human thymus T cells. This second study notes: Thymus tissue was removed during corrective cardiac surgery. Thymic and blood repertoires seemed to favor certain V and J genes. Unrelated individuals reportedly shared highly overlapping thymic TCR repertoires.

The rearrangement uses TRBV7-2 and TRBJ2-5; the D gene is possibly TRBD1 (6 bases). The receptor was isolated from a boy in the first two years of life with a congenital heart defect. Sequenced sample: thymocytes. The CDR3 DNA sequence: TGTGCCAGCAGCTTATTTCCGGGACATCGATCAGAGACCCAGTACTTC. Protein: CASSLFPGHRSETQYF. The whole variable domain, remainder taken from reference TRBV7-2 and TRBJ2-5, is GAGVSQSPSNKVTEKGKDVELRCDPISGHTALYWYRQSLGQGLEFLIYFQGNSAPDKSGLPSDRFSAERTGGSVSTLTIQRTQQEDSAVYLCASSLFPGHRSETQYFGPGTRLLVL.